This T cell receptor (beta chain) was documented in a study of T cell changes during pregnancy in multiple sclerosis (dated by TCRdb to between 2018 and 2021). The study in broad terms: The study looked at changes in the T cell repertoire across pregnancy in women with multiple sclerosis.

About this clone itself: Its antigen has not been determined. No quality values exist for individual bases; no much larger clone is one base distant.

The CDR3 spans 14 residues, from the cysteine through the phenylalanine. Here the CDR3 DNA is all that survives: 42 bases in frame from base 1. CDR1 and CDR2 are drawn from the germline V gene: SNHLY, FYNNEI. From V the trimming removes 2 bases and from J it removes 8 bases, while the gene matches leave 3 bases of the junction unaccounted for. The protocol used for the library was the immunoSEQ multiplex PCR assay. TCRdb provides this immuneACCESS table in a form limited to in-frame rearrangements. Some clones are lacking; in checked studies, under half of them reflect an unresolved V gene, and why the rest are absent is not known. The sample records about 50,000 clones, around 90% of which are singletons. The ten most abundant clones make up roughly 9.1% of the sample.

This specimen consisted of CD8+ T cells from peripheral blood mononuclear cells, obtained after pregnancy. This clonotype was sampled from a female donor with multiple sclerosis, enrolled in a pregnancy study. The sequence links TRBV2 to TRBJ2-1, and 10 junctional nucleotides match TRBD2. The CDR3 protein sequence reads: CASSELAGADEQFF. At the DNA level, the sequence is TGTGCCAGCAGTGAACTAGCGGGAGCGGATGAGCAGTTCTTC.